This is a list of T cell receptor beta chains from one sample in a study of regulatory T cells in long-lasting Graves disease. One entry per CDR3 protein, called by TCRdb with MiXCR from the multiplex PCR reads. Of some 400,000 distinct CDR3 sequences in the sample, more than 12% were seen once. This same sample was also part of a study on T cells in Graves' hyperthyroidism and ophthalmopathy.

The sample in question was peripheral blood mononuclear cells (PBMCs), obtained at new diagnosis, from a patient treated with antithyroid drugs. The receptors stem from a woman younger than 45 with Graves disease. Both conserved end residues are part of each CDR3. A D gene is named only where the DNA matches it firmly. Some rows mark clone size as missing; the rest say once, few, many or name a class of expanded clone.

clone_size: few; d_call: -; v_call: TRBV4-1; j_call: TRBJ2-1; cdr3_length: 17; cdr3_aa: CASSQDYMTGRDNEQFF; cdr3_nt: TGCGCCAGCAGCCAAGATTATATGACAGGGAGGGACAATGAGCAGTTCTTC
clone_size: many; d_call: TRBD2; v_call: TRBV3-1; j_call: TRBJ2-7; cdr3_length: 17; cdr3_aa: CASSQVGGSGRGDEQYF; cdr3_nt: TGTGCCAGCAGCCAAGTAGGAGGTAGCGGGAGAGGCGACGAGCAGTACTTC
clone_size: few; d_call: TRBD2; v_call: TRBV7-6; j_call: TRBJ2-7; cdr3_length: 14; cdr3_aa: CASSLPGGGSEQYF; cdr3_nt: TGTGCCAGCAGCTTACCGGGAGGGGGTAGCGAGCAGTACTTC
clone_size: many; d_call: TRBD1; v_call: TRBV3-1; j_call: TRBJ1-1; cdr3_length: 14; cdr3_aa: CASSRDSPSTEAFF; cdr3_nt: TGTGCCAGCAGCCGGGACAGTCCCTCCACTGAAGCTTTCTTT
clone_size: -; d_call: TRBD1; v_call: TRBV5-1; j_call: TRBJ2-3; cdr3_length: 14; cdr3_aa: CASSRDRGIDTQYF; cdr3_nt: TGCGCCAGCAGCAGGGACAGGGGTATAGATACGCAGTATTTT
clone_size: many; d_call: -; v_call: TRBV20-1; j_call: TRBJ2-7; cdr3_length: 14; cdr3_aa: CSGVDGARIHEQYF; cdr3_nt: TGCAGTGGGGTAGATGGGGCTCGAATTCACGAGCAGTACTTC
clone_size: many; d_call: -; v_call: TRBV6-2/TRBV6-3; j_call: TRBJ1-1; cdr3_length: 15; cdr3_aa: CASGYSRQVNTEAFF; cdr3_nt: TGTGCCAGCGGTTACTCGAGACAGGTCAACACTGAAGCTTTCTTT
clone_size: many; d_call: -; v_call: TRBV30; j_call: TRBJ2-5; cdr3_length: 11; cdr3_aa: CAWGNQETQYF; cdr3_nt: TGTGCCTGGGGGAATCAAGAGACCCAGTACTTC
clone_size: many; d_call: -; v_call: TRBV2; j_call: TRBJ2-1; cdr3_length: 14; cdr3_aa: CASSAQGPRNEQFF; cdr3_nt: TGTGCCAGCAGTGCCCAGGGGCCTCGCAATGAGCAGTTCTTC
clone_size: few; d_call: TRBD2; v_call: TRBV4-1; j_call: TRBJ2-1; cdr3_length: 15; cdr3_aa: CASSRVAGVIDEQFF; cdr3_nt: TGCGCCAGCAGCCGGGTAGCGGGAGTTATCGATGAGCAGTTCTTC
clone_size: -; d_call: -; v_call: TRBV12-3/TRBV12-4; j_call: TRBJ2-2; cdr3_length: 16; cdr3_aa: CASSLLQGANTGELFF; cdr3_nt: TGTGCCAGCAGTCTACTACAGGGAGCAAACACCGGGGAGCTGTTTTTT
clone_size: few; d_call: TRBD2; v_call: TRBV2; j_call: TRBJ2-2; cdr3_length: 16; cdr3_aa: CASRSGLATNTGELFF; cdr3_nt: TGTGCCAGCAGGTCGGGACTAGCGACCAACACCGGGGAGCTGTTTTTT
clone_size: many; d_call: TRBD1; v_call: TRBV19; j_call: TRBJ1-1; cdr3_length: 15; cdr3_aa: CASSPRQGMNTEAFF; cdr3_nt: TGTGCCAGTAGTCCCAGACAGGGGATGAACACTGAAGCTTTCTTT
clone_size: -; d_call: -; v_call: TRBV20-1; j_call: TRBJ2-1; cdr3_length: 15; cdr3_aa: CSVSRSTALYNEQFF; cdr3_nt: TGCAGTGTTTCGCGGTCCACAGCCCTCTACAATGAGCAGTTCTTC
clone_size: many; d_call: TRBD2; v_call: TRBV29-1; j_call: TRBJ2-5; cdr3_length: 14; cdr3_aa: CSVVSGGKGETQYF; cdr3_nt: TGCAGCGTTGTGAGCGGGGGTAAGGGAGAGACCCAGTACTTC
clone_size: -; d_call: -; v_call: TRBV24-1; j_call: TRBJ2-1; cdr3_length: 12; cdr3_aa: CATSRVSNEQFF; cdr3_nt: TGTGCCACCAGTCGGGTCTCGAATGAGCAGTTCTTC
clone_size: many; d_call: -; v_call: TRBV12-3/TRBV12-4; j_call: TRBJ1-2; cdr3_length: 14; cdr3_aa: CASSRDTRRIGYTF; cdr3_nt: TGTGCCAGCAGTAGGGACACGAGAAGGATTGGCTACACCTTC
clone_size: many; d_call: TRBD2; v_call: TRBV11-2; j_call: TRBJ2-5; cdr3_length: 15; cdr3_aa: CASSLGLASQETQYF; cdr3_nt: TGTGCCAGCAGCTTAGGACTAGCGTCACAAGAGACCCAGTACTTC
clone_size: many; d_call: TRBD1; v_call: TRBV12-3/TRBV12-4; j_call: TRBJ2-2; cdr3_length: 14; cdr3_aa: CASPGQGITGELFF; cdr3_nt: TGTGCCAGCCCGGGACAGGGAATAACCGGGGAGCTGTTTTTT
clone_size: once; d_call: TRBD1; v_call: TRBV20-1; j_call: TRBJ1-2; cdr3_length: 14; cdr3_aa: CSARAETGNYGYTF; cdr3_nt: TGCAGTGCTAGAGCCGAGACAGGGAACTATGGCTACACCTTC
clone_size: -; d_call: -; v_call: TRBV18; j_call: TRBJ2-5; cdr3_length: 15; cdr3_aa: CASSFLGALQETQYF; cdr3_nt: TGTGCCAGCTCCTTCTTGGGGGCTCTCCAAGAGACCCAGTACTTC
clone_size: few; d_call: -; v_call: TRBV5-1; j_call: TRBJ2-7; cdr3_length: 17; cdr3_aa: CASSLVPTEQGSYEQYF; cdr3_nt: TGCGCCAGCAGCTTGGTACCCACGGAACAGGGATCTTACGAGCAGTACTTC
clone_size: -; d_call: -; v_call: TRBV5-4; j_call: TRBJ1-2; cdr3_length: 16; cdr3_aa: CASSLAGTRFNYGYTF; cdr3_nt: TGTGCCAGCAGCTTGGCCGGGACCCGCTTTAACTATGGCTACACCTTC
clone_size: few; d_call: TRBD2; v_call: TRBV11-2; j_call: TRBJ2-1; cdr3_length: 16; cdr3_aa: CASSQSSGTPPNEQFF; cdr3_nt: TGTGCCAGCAGTCAATCTAGCGGGACTCCCCCCAATGAGCAGTTCTTC
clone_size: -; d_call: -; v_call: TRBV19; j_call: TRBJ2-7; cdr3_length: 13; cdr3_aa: CASSGASSYEQYF; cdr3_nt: TGTGCCAGTAGCGGCGCGAGCTCCTACGAGCAGTACTTC
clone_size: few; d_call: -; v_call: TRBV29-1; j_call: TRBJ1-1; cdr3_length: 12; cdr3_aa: CSVEGQATEAFF; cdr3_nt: TGCAGCGTTGAAGGGCAGGCCACTGAAGCTTTCTTT
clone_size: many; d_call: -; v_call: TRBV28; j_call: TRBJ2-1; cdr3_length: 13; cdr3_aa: CASSLTQYNEQFF; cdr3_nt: TGTGCCAGCAGTTTAACCCAATACAATGAGCAGTTCTTC
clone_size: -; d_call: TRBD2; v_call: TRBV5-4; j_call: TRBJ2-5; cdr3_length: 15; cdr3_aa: CASSSAGVGGETQYF; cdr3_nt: TGTGCCAGCAGCTCTGCGGGAGTAGGAGGAGAGACCCAGTACTTC
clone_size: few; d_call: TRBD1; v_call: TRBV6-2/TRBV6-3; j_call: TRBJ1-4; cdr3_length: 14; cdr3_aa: CASSYIAGGEKLFF; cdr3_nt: TGTGCCAGCAGTTATATTGCAGGGGGTGAAAAACTGTTTTTT
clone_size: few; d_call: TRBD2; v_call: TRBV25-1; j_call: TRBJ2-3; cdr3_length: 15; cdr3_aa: CASSASGSVSDTQYF; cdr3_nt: TGTGCCAGCAGTGCAAGCGGGAGTGTATCAGATACGCAGTATTTT
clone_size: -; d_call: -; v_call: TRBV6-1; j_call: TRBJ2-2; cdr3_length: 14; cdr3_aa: CASRTPSGIGELFF; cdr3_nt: TGTGCCAGCAGGACCCCCTCCGGGATCGGGGAGCTGTTTTTT
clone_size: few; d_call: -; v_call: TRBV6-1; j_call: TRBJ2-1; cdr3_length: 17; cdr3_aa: CASRVRIAKPLDNEQFF; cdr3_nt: TGTGCCAGCAGGGTGAGAATAGCGAAACCTTTGGACAATGAGCAGTTCTTC
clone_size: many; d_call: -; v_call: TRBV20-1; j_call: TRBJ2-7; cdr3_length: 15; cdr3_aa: CSARAQGRPSYEQYF; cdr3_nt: TGCAGTGCTAGAGCCCAGGGCAGACCCTCCTACGAGCAGTACTTC
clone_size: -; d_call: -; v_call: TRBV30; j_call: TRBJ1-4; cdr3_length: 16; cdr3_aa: CAWSDRRTATNEKLFF; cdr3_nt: TGTGCCTGGTCAGACAGGAGAACTGCAACTAATGAAAAACTGTTTTTT
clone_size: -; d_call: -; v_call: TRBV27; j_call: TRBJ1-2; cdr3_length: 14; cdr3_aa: CASSPVGGPGGYTF; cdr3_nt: TGTGCCAGCAGTCCTGTGGGGGGGCCAGGTGGCTACACCTTC
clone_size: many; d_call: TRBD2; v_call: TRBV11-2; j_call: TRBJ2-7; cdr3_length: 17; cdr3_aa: CASSLRFGTSGSYEQYF; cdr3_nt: TGTGCCAGCAGCTTAAGGTTCGGGACTAGCGGTTCCTACGAGCAGTACTTC
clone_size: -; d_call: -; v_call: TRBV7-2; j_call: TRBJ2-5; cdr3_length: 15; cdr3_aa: CASSLVRGGGETQYF; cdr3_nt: TGTGCCAGCAGCTTAGTCCGAGGGGGAGGGGAGACCCAGTACTTC
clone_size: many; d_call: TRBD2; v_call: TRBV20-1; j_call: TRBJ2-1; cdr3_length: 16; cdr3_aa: CSARSTSGRPHNEQFF; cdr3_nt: TGCAGTGCTAGGTCCACTAGCGGGAGGCCCCACAATGAGCAGTTCTTC
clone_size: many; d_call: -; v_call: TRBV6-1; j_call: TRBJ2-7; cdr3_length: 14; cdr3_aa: CASSRGAGLGEQYF; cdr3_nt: TGTGCCAGCAGTAGGGGTGCCGGCCTCGGCGAGCAGTACTTC
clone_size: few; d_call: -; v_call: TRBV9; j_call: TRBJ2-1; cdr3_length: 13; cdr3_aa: CASQDGRRDEQFF; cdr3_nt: TGTGCCAGCCAGGACGGCCGACGGGATGAGCAGTTCTTC
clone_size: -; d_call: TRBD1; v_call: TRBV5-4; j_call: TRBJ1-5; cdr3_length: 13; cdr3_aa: CASSSGQAQPQHF; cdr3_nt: TGTGCCAGCAGCTCCGGACAGGCACAGCCCCAGCATTTT
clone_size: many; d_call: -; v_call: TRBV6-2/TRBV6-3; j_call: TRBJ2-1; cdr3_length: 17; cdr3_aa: CASSRPGVVSSYNEQFF; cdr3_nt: TGTGCCAGCAGTCGTCCTGGGGTAGTTAGCTCCTACAATGAGCAGTTCTTC
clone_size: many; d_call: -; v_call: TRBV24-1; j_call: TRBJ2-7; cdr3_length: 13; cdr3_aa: CATSDLSDYEQYF; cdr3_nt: TGTGCCACCAGTGATTTGTCAGACTACGAGCAGTACTTC
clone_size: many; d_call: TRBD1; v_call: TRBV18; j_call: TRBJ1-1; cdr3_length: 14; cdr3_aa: CASSPGGLNTEAFF; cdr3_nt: TGTGCCAGCAGTCCAGGGGGATTGAACACTGAAGCTTTCTTT
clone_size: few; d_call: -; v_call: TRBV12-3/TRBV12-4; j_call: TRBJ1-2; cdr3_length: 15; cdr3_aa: CASSLVGQGRSGYTF; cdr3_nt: TGTGCCAGCAGTTTAGTCGGCCAGGGCCGGTCTGGCTACACCTTC
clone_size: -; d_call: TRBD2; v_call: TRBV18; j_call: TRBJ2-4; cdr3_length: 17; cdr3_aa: CASSPRGGVYDKNIQYF; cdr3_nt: TGTGCCAGCTCACCTCGGGGAGGGGTGTATGACAAAAACATTCAGTACTTC
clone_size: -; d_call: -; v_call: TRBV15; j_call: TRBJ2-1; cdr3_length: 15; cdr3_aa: CATSSSPFRDNEQFF; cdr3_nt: TGTGCCACCAGCAGTTCACCCTTCCGGGACAATGAGCAGTTCTTC
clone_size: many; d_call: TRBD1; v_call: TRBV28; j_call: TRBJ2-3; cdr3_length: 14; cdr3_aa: CARPGTGVTDTQYF; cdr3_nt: TGTGCCAGACCCGGGACAGGCGTCACAGATACGCAGTATTTT
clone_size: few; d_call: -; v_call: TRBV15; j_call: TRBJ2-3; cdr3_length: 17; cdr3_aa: CATSRERGLAYTDTQYF; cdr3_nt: TGTGCCACCAGCAGAGAGAGGGGATTAGCCTACACAGATACGCAGTATTTT
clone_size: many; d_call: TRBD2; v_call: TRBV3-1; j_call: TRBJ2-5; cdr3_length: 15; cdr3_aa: CASSQDSAGGETQYF; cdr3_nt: TGTGCCAGCAGCCAAGATTCAGCGGGAGGGGAGACCCAGTACTTC
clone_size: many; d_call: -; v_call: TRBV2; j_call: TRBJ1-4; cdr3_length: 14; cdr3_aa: CASSGDATNEKLFF; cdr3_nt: TGTGCCAGCAGCGGGGACGCAACTAATGAAAAACTGTTTTTT
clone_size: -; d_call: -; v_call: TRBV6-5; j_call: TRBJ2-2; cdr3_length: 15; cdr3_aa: CASSSGELNTGELFF; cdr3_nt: TGTGCCAGCAGTTCCGGGGAATTGAACACCGGGGAGCTGTTTTTT
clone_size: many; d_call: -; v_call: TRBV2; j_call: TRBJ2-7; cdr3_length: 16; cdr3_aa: CASHLTLLAKSYEQYF; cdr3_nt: TGTGCCAGCCATTTAACCCTGCTAGCGAAATCCTACGAGCAGTACTTC
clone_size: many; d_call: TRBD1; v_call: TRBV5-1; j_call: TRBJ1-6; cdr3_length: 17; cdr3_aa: CASSLVGQGSYNSPLHF; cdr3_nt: TGCGCCAGCAGCTTGGTCGGACAGGGATCCTATAATTCACCCCTCCACTTT
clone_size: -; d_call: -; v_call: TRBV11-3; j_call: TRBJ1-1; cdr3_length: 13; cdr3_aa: CASSHTGYTEAFF; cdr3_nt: TGTGCCAGCAGCCATACAGGGTATACTGAAGCTTTCTTT
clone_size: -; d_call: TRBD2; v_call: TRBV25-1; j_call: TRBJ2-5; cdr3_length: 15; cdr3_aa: CASSVSAGGVETQYF; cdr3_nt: TGTGCCAGCAGTGTTTCGGCGGGAGGGGTTGAGACCCAGTACTTC
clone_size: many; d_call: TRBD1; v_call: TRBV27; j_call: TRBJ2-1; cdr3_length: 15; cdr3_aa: CASDRVRDRTNEQFF; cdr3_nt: TGTGCCAGCGATCGGGTTCGGGACAGAACAAATGAGCAGTTCTTC
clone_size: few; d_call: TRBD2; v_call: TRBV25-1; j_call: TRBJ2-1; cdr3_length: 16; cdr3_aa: CASSGTDSGRYNEQFF; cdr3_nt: TGTGCCAGCAGTGGGACCGACAGCGGGAGATACAATGAGCAGTTCTTC
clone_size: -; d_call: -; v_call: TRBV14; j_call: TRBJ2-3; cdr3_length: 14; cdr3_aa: CASSLRFVTDTQYF; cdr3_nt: TGTGCCAGCAGCCTTAGGTTTGTCACAGATACGCAGTATTTT
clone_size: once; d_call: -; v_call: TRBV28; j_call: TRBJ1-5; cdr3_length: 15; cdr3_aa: CASSLVQGNNQPQHF; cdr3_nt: TGTGCCAGCAGTTTGGTCCAAGGTAACAATCAGCCCCAGCATTTT